The 3 T cell receptor beta chains reported below all come from one sample, sequenced in a study of blood T cells in healthy people across ages. With a J-beta primer mix and a sample-barcoded 5' primer, a second PCR ran about 7 to 12 cycles. A single record per CDR3 protein comes from TCRdb applying MiXCR to the 5' RACE reads. The sample comprises under 2 million distinct CDR3 sequences, 30% to 35% of which are singletons, and 11% rests with the top ten. The sequenced sample was blood. Receptor source: a woman between 25 and 40 years old in good health.

This clonotype was recorded a few times. This chain links TRBV24-1 with TRBJ1-1, with 9 bases that match TRBD1. With V trimmed by 3 bases and J by 5 bases, 6 bases remained unmatched. Germline V gene data show CDR1 as KGHDR and CDR2 as SFDVKD. This CDR3 spans 15 amino acids. The CDR3 spells CATSDPTTGGTEAFF. Written as DNA, the CDR3 is TGTGCCACCAGTGATCCAACGACAGGGGGAACTGAAGCTTTCTTT.

This clonotype turned up a few times. V and J are TRBV7-2 and TRBJ2-3; D gene ambiguous. Trimming removed 2 bases from V and 6 bases from J, with 15 bases in between. Germline CDR1 and CDR2: SGHTA and FQGNSA. There are 15 residues in the CDR3. CDR3 DNA sequence: TGTGCCAGCAGCTTAATTTCGGCCGTCCGGGATACGCAGTATTTT. Translated: CASSLISAVRDTQYF. Drawing the rest from reference TRBV7-2 and TRBJ2-3, the complete variable domain is GAGVSQSPSNKVTEKGKDVELRCDPISGHTALYWYRQSLGQGLEFLIYFQGNSAPDKSGLPSDRFSAERTGGSVSTLTIQRTQQEDSAVYLCASSLISAVRDTQYFGPGTRLTVL.

A few counts support this clonotype. This rearrangement joins TRBV20-1 to TRBJ2-3, with 7 bases fitting TRBD2. Germline CDR1 and CDR2: DFQATT and SNEGSKA (reference sequence). The CDR3 covers 13 residues. Trimming removed 3 bases from V and 3 bases from J; junction bases left unmatched: 3. The chain's CDR3 is CSASVAGTDTQYF. DNA of the CDR3: TGCAGTGCTAGCGTAGCGGGTACAGATACGCAGTATTTT.